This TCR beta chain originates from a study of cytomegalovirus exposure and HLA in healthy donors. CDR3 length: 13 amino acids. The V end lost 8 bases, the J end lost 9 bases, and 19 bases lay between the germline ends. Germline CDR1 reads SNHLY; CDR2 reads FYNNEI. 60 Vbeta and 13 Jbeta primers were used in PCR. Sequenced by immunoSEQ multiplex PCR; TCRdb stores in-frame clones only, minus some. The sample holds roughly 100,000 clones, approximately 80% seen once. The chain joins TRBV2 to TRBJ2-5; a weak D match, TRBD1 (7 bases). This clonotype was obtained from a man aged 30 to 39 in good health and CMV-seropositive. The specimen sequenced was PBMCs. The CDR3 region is CASGGGPTGAQYF. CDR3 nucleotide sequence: TGTGCCAGCGGAGGGGGCCCGACGGGGGCCCAGTACTTC.